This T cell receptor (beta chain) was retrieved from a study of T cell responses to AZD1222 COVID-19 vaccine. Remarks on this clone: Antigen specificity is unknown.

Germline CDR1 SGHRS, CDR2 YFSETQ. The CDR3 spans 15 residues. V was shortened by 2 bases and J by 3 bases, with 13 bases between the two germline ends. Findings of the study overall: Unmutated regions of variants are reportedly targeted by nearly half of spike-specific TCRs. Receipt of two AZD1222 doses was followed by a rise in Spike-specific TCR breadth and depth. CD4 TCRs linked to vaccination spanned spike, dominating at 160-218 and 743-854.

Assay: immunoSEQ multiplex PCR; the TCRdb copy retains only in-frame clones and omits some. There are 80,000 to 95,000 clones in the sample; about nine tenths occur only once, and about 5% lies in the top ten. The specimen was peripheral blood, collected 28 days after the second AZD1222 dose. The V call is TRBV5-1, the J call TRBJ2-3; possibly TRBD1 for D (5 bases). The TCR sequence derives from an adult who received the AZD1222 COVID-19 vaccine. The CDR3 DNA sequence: TGCGCCAGCAGCTTTCAGGGATTTGGGACAGATACGCAGTATTTT. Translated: CASSFQGFGTDTQYF.